The 14 T cell receptor beta chains below all came from one sample that was sequenced in a study of blood T cell repertoires in COVID-19. Repertoires were generated with immunoSEQ multiplex PCR, while TCRdb's copy carries only in-frame clones and drops some. The table shows fewer than 300,000 clones, with 88% occurring only once. The sequenced material came from peripheral blood. These receptors came from a man aged 18-30 years with active or convalescent COVID-19.

The rearrangement links TRBV19 to TRBJ1-6; D remains unclear. Trimming removed 3 bases from V and 0 bases from J, with 6 bases in between. Germline V gene lookup returns CDR1 LNHDA and CDR2 SQIVND (reference sequence). The CDR3 runs to 15 residues. Here the CDR3 reads CASSILSSYNSPLHF. The CDR3 DNA is TGTGCCAGTAGTATCCTCAGCTCCTATAATTCACCCCTCCACTTT.

This clone has a handful of counts. This chain joins TRBV11-2 and TRBJ1-3; D possibly corresponds to TRBD1 (6 bases). CDR3 size: 16 residues. Germline V lookup: CDR1 SGHAT, CDR2 FQNNGV. The V end lost 4 bases, the J end lost 2 bases, and 15 bases lay between the germline ends. Here the CDR3 DNA reads TGTGCCAGCAGCTACCACAGGGAGACGCCTGGAAACACCATATATTTT. Translation gives CASSYHRETPGNTIYF.

The chain employs TRBV7-3 and TRBJ2-5; 13 bases align to TRBD2. This CDR3 spans 15 amino acids. CDR1 is SGHTA and CDR2 is FQGTGA in the germline V gene. V was clipped by 6 bases and J by 5 bases; unmatched bases: 6. The DNA for the CDR3 is TGTGCCAGCAGTACTAGCGGGGGGGCAATGGAGACCCAGTACTTC. This gives the protein CASSTSGGAMETQYF.

The chain employs TRBV20-1 and TRBJ2-3, with 14 positions matching TRBD2. V lost 3 bases and J lost 2; bases outside the gene matches: 7. Germline V gene data show CDR1 as DFQATT and CDR2 as SNEGSKA (reference sequence). This CDR3 has 17 amino acids. CDR3 sequence reads: CSASGGLAGVTTDTQYF. The CDR3 region has the DNA TGCAGTGCTAGTGGGGGACTAGCGGGGGTGACCACAGATACGCAGTATTTT.

A single count supports this clone. V gene TRBV6-5 combines with J gene TRBJ2-2, with D uncertain. Germline V gives CDR1 MNHEY, CDR2 SVGAGI. The V gene lost 5 bases and the J gene lost 1 base, with 8 bases spanning the gap. There are 14 residues in the CDR3. CDR3 loop: CASSQTVNTGELFF. The DNA of the CDR3 is TGTGCCAGCAGTCAAACGGTGAACACCGGGGAGCTGTTTTTT.

The chain employs TRBV9 and TRBJ2-3; possibly TRBD2 for D (5 bases). The CDR3 is 17 residues long. Germline V CDR1 and CDR2: SGDLS, YYNGEE. V was clipped by 5 bases and J by 0 bases, with 19 bases between them. The CDR3 DNA reads TGTGCCAGCAGTCCCATTGGCCAAGCGGCTAGCACAGATACGCAGTATTTT. It yields the protein CASSPIGQAASTDTQYF.

J is TRBJ1-3 and V is TRBV3-1 (or the pseudogene TRBV3-2); 7 bases fit TRBD1. The germline V gene has CDR1 LGHDT and CDR2 YNNKEL (reference sequence). This CDR3 is built from 16 residues. J was trimmed by 4 bases and V by 2 bases; bases with no gene match: 8. The CDR3 spells CASSQPQGTSGNTIYF. In nucleotides, the CDR3 is TGTGCCAGCAGCCAACCACAGGGGACATCCGGAAACACCATATATTTT.

V usage is TRBV5-1 and J usage is TRBJ2-1, with 7 bases matching TRBD2. In germline, CDR1 is SGHRS, CDR2 YFSETQ. The CDR3 has 14 residues. V trimming: 7 bases; J trimming: 2 bases; junction bases outside the gene matches: 6. The CDR3 region is CASGGGFTYNEQFF. CDR3 DNA: TGCGCCAGCGGGGGAGGGTTTACCTACAATGAGCAGTTCTTC.

The rearrangement joins TRBV11-3 to TRBJ2-7, with D perhaps TRBD2 (5 bases). The CDR3 covers 13 residues. CDR1 and CDR2 from the germline V gene are SGHNT and YENEEA. The V end was cut by 4 bases, the J end by 4 bases, with 11 bases between. The CDR3 is CASSYGLIYEQYF. CDR3 bases: TGTGCCAGCAGCTACGGACTGATTTACGAGCAGTACTTC.

V is TRBV20-1 and J is TRBJ2-5, with TRBD1 identical over 7 bases. The CDR3 has 10 amino acids. The V segment lost 8 bases and the J segment 5 bases; nucleotides outside the gene matches: 2. The germline CDR1 and CDR2 sequences are DFQATT and SNEGSKA (reference sequence). The CDR3 coding sequence is TGCAGTACAGGGGACGAGACCCAGTACTTC. Encoded protein: CSTGDETQYF.

The J gene is TRBJ2-5, the V gene TRBV5-1; 11 bases agree with TRBD2. V shed 3 bases, J shed 5 bases, and the junction held 9 bases outside the gene matches. CDR1 is SGHRS and CDR2 is YFSETQ in the germline V gene. This CDR3 comprises 16 residues. In DNA, the CDR3 is TGCGCCAGCAGCTGGAACCTAGCGGGGGGATATGAGACCCAGTACTTC. Residues: CASSWNLAGGYETQYF.

This rearrangement joins TRBV6-5 to TRBJ1-2; 9 nucleotides line up with TRBD1. Germline lookup yields CDR1 MNHEY and CDR2 SVGAGI. This CDR3 comprises 13 residues. V trimming: 6 bases; J trimming: 4 bases; junction bases outside the gene matches: 3. The CDR3 is CASSGQGSYGYTF. CDR3 DNA: TGTGCCAGCAGCGGACAGGGGAGCTATGGCTACACCTTC.

The chain uses TRBV4-1 and TRBJ2-2; D perhaps matches TRBD2 (6 bases). V lost 4 bases and J 6 bases, leaving 18 bases between the germline ends. In germline, CDR1 is MGHRA, CDR2 YSYEKL. CDR3 length: 16 residues. The CDR3 sequence is CASSPEEEGRPGELFF. The DNA for the CDR3 is TGCGCCAGCAGCCCGGAGGAGGAGGGGCGACCCGGGGAGCTGTTTTTT.

The CDR3 spells CASSMGQGPPTGNTIYF. CDR3 nucleotides: TGTGCCAGCAGCATGGGACAGGGGCCTCCCACTGGAAACACCATATATTTT. This chain connects TRBV7-2 to TRBJ1-3; 10 bases are shared with TRBD1. CDR3 size: 17 residues. CDR1 is SGHTA and CDR2 is FQGNSA in the germline V gene. The junction had 9 bases not matched to a gene; V was cut back by 5 bases and J by 2 bases.